This TCR beta chain comes out of a study of T-cell memory formation after mild COVID-19. TCRdb processed the 5' RACE reads anew with MiXCR; each CDR3 protein has one entry. The sample shows about 210,000 distinct CDR3 sequences, around 26% of them seen only once. This clonotype was seen a handful of times. Its antigen is as yet unknown. Study-wide findings and caveats: CD4+ contracting clones lay mainly in CM and EM, CD8+ ones in EMRA.

Trimming cost V 3 bases and J 9 bases; bases outside gene matches: 10. Germline CDR1 and CDR2: SGDLS and YYNGEE. This CDR3 contains 17 residues. Source material: PBMCs or a T cell subset sorted from them (not recorded which). J is TRBJ2-1 and V is TRBV9; 15 nucleotides align to TRBD2. This receptor was obtained from an adult woman who had mild COVID-19 (a few samples of this study predate the infection). Cell type and time point are not known. CDR3 DNA: TGTGCCAGCAGCGGTGGTCGGACTAGCGGGAGGGCCATTGAGCAGTTCTTC. Translation gives CASSGGRTSGRAIEQFF.